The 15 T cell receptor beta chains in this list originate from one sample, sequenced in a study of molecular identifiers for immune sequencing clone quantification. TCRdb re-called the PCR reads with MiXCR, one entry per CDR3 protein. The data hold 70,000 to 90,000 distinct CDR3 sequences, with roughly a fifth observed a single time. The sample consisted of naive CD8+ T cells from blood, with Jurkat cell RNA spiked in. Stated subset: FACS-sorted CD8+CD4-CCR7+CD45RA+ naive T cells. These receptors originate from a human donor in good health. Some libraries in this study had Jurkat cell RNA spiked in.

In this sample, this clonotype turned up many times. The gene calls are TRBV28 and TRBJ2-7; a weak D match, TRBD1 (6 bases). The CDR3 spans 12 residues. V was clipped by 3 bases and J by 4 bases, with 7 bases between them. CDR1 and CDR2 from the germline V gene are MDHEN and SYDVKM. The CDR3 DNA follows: TGTGCCAGCAGTTTTAGGGGGTACGAGCAGTACTTC. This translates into CASSFRGYEQYF.

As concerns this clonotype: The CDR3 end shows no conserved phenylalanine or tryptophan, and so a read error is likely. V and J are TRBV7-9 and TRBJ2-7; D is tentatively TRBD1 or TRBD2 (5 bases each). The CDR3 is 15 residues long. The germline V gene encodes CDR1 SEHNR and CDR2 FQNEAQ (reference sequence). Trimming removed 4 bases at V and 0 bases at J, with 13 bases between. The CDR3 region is CASSSRDQSSYEQYL. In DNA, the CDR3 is TGTGCCAGCAGCTCCCGGGACCAATCCTCCTACGAGCAGTACCTC.

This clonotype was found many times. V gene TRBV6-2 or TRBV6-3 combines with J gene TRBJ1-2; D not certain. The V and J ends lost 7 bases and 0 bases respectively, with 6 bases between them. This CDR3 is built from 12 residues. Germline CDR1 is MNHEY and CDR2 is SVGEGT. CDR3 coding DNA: TGTGCCAGCACGGGATCTAACTATGGCTACACCTTC. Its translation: CASTGSNYGYTF.

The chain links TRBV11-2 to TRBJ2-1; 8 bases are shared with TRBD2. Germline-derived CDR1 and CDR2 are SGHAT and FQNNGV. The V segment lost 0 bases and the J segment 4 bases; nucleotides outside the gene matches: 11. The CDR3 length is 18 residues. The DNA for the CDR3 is TGTGCCAGCAGCTTAGAAGGATTTGCGGGAGGTGGGTACAATGAGCAGTTCTTC. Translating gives CASSLEGFAGGGYNEQFF.

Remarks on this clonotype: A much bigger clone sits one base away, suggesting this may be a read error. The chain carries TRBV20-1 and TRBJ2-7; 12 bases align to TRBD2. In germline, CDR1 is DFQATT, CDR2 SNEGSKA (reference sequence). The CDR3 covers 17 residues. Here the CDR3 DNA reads TGCAGTGCTAGAGATATAAACCCGGGACTAGCGGGTTACGGGCAGTACTTC. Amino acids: CSARDINPGLAGYGQYF.

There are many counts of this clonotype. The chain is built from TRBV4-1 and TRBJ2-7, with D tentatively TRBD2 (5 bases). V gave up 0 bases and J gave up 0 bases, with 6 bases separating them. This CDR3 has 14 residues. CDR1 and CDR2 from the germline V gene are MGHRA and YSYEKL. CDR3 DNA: TGCGCCAGCAGCCAAGATCGGGGCTCCTACGAGCAGTACTTC. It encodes CASSQDRGSYEQYF.

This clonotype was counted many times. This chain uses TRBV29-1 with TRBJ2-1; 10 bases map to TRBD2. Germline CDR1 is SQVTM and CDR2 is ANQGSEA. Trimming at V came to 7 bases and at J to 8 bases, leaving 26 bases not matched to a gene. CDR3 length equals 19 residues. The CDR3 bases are TGCAGCGCATCAGGGGGAACTAGCGGGACGTCCGTTTATGAGGATGAGCAGTTCTTC. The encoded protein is CSASGGTSGTSVYEDEQFF.

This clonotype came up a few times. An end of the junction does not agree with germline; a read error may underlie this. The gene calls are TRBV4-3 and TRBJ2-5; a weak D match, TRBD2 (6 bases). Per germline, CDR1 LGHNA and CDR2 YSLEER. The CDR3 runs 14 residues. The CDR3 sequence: CASSYGSYQGTQYF. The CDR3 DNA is TGCGCCAGCAGCTACGGGAGTTACCAAGGGACCCAGTACTTC.

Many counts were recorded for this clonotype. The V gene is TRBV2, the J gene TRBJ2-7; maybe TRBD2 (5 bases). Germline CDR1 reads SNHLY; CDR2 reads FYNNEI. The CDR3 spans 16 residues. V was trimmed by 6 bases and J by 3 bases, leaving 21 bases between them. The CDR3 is CASSDIPAGGLYEQYF. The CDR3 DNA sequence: TGTGCCAGCAGCGACATCCCCGCAGGCGGGCTCTACGAGCAGTACTTC.

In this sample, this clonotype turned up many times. DNA for the CDR3: TGTGCCAGCAGTGGTCCCCCGAGGTATGGCTACACCTTC. Amino acid sequence: CASSGPPRYGYTF. V gene TRBV25-1 combines with J gene TRBJ1-2; D is uncertain. Trimming stripped 4 bases from V and 5 bases from J, with 11 bases between. Germline V CDR1 and CDR2: MGHDK, SYGVNS. The CDR3 totals 13 residues.

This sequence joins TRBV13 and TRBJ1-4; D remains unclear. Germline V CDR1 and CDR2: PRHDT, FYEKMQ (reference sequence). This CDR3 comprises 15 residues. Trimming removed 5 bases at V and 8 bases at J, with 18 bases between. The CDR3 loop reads CASSLWAEGGEKLFF. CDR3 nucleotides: TGTGCCAGCAGCCTTTGGGCGGAGGGAGGCGAAAAACTGTTTTTT. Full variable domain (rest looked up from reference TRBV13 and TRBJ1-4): AAGVIQSPRHLIKEKRETATLKCYPIPRHDTVYWYQQGPGQDPQFLISFYEKMQSDKGSIPDRFSAQQFSDYHSELNMSSLELGDSALYFCASSLWAEGGEKLFFGSGTQLSVL.

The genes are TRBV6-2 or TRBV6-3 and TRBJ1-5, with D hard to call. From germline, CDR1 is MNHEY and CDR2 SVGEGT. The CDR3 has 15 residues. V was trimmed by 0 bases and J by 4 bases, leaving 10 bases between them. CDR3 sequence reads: CASSYSYTANQPQHF. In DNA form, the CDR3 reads TGTGCCAGCAGTTACTCGTATACTGCGAATCAGCCCCAGCATTTT.

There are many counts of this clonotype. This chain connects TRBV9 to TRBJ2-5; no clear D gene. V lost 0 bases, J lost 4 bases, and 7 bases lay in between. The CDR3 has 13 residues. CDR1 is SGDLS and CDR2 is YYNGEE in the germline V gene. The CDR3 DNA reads TGTGCCAGCAGCGTAGATGAGAGAGAGACCCAGTACTTC. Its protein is CASSVDERETQYF. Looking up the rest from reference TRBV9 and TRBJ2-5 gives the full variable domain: DSGVTQTPKHLITATGQRVTLRCSPRSGDLSVYWYQQSLDQGLQFLIQYYNGEERAKGNILERFSAQQFPDLHSELNLSSLELGDSALYFCASSVDERETQYFGPGTRLLVL.

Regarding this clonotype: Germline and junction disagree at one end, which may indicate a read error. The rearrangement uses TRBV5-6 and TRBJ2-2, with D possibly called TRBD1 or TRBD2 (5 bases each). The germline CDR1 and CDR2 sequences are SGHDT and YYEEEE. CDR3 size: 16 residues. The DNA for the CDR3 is TGTGCCAACAGCGGAACCGGGACCCTCTTCACCGGGGAGCTGTTTTTT. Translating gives CANSGTGTLFTGELFF.

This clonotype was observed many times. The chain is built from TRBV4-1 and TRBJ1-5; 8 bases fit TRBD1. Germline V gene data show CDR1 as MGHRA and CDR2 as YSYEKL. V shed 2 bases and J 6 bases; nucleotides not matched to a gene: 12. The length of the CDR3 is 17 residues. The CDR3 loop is CASSQLDAGGMGQPQHF. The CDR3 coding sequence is TGCGCCAGCAGCCAACTGGATGCAGGGGGCATGGGTCAGCCCCAGCATTTT.